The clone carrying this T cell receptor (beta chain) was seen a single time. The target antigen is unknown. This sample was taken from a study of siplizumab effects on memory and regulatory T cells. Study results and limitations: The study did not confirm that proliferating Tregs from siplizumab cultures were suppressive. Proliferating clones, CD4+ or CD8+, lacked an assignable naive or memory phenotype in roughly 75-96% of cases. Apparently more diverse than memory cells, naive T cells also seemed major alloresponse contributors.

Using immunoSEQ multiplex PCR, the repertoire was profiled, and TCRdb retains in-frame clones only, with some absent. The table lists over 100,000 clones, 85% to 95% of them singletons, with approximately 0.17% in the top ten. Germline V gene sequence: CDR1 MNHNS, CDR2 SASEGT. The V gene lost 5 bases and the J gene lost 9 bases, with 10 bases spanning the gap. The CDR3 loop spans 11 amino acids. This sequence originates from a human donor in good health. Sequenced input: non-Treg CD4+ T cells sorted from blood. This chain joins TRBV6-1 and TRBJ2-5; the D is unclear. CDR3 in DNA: TGTGCCAGCAGTTTTTTGCAATCCCAGTACTTC. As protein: CASSFLQSQYF.